This T cell receptor (beta chain) was sequenced in a study of molecular identifiers for immune sequencing clone quantification. General study findings and limits: In naive cells, under 1% of molecules belonged to clones above 20 RNA copies, against over 99% in effector cells.

Germline values: CDR1 SGDLS, CDR2 YYNGEE. There are 14 residues in the CDR3. The V gene lost 0 bases and the J gene lost 6 bases, with 13 bases spanning the gap. As concerns this clonotype: The antigen remains undetermined.

Using its own MiXCR run on the PCR reads, TCRdb lists one record per CDR3 protein. The table includes under 650,000 distinct CDR3 sequences, just under 20% detected once. The specimen was naive CD8+ T cells from blood, with Jurkat cell RNA spiked in. Documented subset: FACS-sorted CD8+CD4-CCR7+CD45RA+ naive T cells. This sequence joins TRBV9 and TRBJ2-7, with a weak D call TRBD2 (6 bases). The TCR originated in a human donor in good health. Some libraries in this study had Jurkat cell RNA spiked in. The CDR3 region is CASSVASYGGEQYF. The CDR3 nucleotides read TGTGCCAGCAGCGTAGCATCCTACGGGGGCGAGCAGTACTTC.